This is a list of T cell receptor beta chains from one sample in a study of graft-versus-host responses after intestinal transplantation. Using immunoSEQ multiplex PCR, the repertoire was profiled, and TCRdb retains in-frame clones only, with some absent. The sample shows tens of thousands of clones, around 90% of them seen only once. The material was PBMCs, obtained 26 days after transplant. The receptors derive from a human patient who received an intestinal transplant, so some T cells may come from the graft donor. Each CDR3 is given with its conserved first and last residue. A D gene is named only where the DNA matches it firmly. Rows may omit the clone size; those that give it use once, few, many or a size class.

clone size	V gene	J gene	D gene	CDR3 protein	CDR3 DNA
NA	TRBV28	TRBJ2-4	NA	CASRTRLEDIQYF	TGTGCCAGCAGAACCAGACTAGAGGACATTCAGTACTTC
NA	TRBV4-1	TRBJ1-5	NA	CASSQDAGGNQPQHF	TGCGCCAGCAGCCAAGATGCGGGGGGCAATCAGCCCCAGCATTTT
once	TRBV27	TRBJ2-5	TRBD2	CASSIGTSGGEETQYF	TGTGCCAGCAGTATCGGGACTAGCGGGGGGGAAGAGACCCAGTACTTC
NA	TRBV10-1	TRBJ1-1	TRBD1	CASTETGGTEAFF	TGCGCCAGCACCGAAACAGGGGGAACTGAAGCTTTCTTT
NA	TRBV6-1	TRBJ2-5	TRBD2	CASSTTLAGEETQYF	TGTGCCAGCAGTACCACACTAGCGGGGGAAGAGACCCAGTACTTC
NA	TRBV14	TRBJ1-2	TRBD1	CASSQEGGTGGIYGYTF	TGTGCCAGCAGCCAAGAAGGAGGGACAGGGGGAATCTATGGCTACACCTTC
NA	TRBV6-1	TRBJ2-1	TRBD2	CASSITGGRYNEQFF	TGTGCCAGCAGTATTACCGGGGGGAGGTACAATGAGCAGTTCTTC
NA	TRBV11-2	TRBJ2-7	TRBD1	CASSSYRGLVYEQYF	TGTGCCAGCAGCTCCTACAGGGGCCTGGTCTACGAGCAGTACTTC
NA	TRBV18	TRBJ2-3	TRBD1	CASSDLQGGSTDTQYF	TGTGCCAGCTCCGATCTACAGGGGGGTAGCACAGATACGCAGTATTTT
NA	TRBV5-1	TRBJ2-7	TRBD1	CASSLDRGDYEQYF	TGCGCCAGCAGCTTGGACAGGGGGGACTACGAGCAGTACTTC
once	TRBV27	TRBJ1-1	NA	CASSLARMNTEAFF	TGTGCCAGCAGTTTGGCACGTATGAACACTGAAGCTTTCTTT
NA	TRBV6-5	TRBJ2-5	NA	CASSYSGGSGETQYF	TGTGCCAGCAGTTACTCGGGTGGGTCAGGAGAGACCCAGTACTTC
NA	TRBV2	TRBJ2-6	NA	CATQTGRAGANVLTF	TGTGCCACCCAGACAGGAAGAGCTGGGGCCAACGTCCTGACTTTC
NA	TRBV21-1	TRBJ2-5	NA	CASSKTRTGGRETQYF	TGTGCCAGCAGCAAAACCCGGACAGGGGGCCGAGAGACCCAGTACTTC
NA	TRBV4-1	TRBJ1-2	NA	CASSHPWRGGYTF	TGCGCCAGCAGCCATCCCTGGAGGGGAGGCTACACCTTC
NA	TRBV4-2	TRBJ1-1	TRBD1	CASSLRDRASGTEAFF	TGTGCCAGCAGCCTTAGAGACAGGGCTTCGGGGACTGAAGCTTTCTTT
NA	TRBV19	TRBJ2-2	NA	CASRSIANTGELFF	TGTGCCAGTAGGTCGATAGCGAACACCGGGGAGCTGTTTTTT
NA	TRBV9	TRBJ2-5	NA	CASSRGGALKETQYF	TGTGCCAGCAGCCGTGGAGGGGCGCTTAAAGAGACCCAGTACTTC
NA	TRBV11-2	TRBJ2-2	TRBD1	CASSTDRRYTGELFF	TGTGCCAGCAGCACGGACAGGAGATACACCGGGGAGCTGTTTTTT
NA	TRBV19	TRBJ1-1	TRBD1	CASKTRDRGNTEAFF	TGTGCCAGTAAAACCCGGGACAGAGGGAACACTGAAGCTTTCTTT
NA	TRBV6-6	TRBJ2-7	NA	CASCSEESSYEQYF	TGTGCCAGCTGTTCCGAGGAAAGCTCCTACGAGCAGTACTTC
NA	TRBV9	TRBJ1-4	NA	CASSGDTGLGEKLFF	TGTGCCAGCAGCGGAGATACAGGGTTGGGGGAAAAACTGTTTTTT
NA	TRBV27	TRBJ2-3	NA	CASRGAVTDTQYF	TGTGCCAGCAGGGGGGCAGTCACAGATACGCAGTATTTT
NA	TRBV5-1	TRBJ1-4	TRBD1	CASSWATSTGINEKLFF	TGCGCCAGCAGCTGGGCCACGTCGACAGGGATTAATGAAAAACTGTTTTTT
NA	TRBV13	TRBJ2-7	TRBD1	CASSLPTGGINEQYF	TGTGCCAGCAGCTTACCTACAGGGGGCATCAACGAGCAGTACTTC